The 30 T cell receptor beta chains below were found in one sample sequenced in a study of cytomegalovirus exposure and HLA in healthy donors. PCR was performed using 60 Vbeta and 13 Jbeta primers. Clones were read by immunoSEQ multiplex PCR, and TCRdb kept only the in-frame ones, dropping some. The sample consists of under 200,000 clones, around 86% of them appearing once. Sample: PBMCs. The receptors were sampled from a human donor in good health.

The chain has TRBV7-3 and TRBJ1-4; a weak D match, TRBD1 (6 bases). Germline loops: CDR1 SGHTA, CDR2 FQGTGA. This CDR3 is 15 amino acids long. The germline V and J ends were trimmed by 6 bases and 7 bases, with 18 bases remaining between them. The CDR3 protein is CASRPTRDKGEKLFF. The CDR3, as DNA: TGTGCCAGCAGACCTACCCGGGACAAGGGTGAAAAACTGTTTTTT.

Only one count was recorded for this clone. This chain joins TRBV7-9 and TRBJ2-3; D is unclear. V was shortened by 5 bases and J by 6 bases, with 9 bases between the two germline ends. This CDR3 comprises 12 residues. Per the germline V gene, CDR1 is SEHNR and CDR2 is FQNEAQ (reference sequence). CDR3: CASSTNMDTQYF. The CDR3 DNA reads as TGTGCCAGCAGCACCAACATGGATACGCAGTATTTT.

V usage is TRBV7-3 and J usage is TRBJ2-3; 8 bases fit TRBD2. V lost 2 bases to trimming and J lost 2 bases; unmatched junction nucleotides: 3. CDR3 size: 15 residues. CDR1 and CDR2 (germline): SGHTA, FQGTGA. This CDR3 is CASSLRGGFTDTQYF. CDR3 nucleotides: TGTGCCAGCAGCTTACGGGGGGGGTTCACAGATACGCAGTATTTT.

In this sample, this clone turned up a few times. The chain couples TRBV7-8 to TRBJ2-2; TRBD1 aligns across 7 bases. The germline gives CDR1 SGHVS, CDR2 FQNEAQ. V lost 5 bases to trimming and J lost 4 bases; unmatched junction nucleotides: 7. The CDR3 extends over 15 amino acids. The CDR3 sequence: CASSPRGFGTGELFF. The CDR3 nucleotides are TGTGCCAGCAGCCCCAGGGGGTTTGGCACCGGGGAGCTGTTTTTT.

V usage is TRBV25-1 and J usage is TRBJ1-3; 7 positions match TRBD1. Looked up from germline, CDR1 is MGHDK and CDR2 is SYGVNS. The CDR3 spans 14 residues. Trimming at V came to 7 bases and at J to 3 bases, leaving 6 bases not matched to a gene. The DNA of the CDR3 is TGTGCCAGCACCCCTGGGACAGTTGGAAACACCATATATTTT. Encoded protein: CASTPGTVGNTIYF.

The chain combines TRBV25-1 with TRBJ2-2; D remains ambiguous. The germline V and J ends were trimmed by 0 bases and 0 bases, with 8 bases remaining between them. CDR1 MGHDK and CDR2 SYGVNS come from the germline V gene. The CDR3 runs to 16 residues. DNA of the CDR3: TGTGCCAGCAGTGAATACGGCGGATCGAACACCGGGGAGCTGTTTTTT. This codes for CASSEYGGSNTGELFF. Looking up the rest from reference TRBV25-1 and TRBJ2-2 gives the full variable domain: EADIYQTPRYLVIGTGKKITLECSQTMGHDKMYWYQQDPGMELHLIHYSYGVNSTEKGDLSSESTVSRIRTEHFPLTLESARPSHTSQYLCASSEYGGSNTGELFFGEGSRLTVL.

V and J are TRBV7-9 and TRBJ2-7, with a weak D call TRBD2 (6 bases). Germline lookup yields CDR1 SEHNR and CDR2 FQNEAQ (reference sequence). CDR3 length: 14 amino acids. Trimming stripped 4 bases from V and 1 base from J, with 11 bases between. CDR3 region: CASSSGGESYEQYF. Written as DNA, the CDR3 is TGTGCCAGCAGCTCTGGAGGGGAGTCCTACGAGCAGTACTTC.

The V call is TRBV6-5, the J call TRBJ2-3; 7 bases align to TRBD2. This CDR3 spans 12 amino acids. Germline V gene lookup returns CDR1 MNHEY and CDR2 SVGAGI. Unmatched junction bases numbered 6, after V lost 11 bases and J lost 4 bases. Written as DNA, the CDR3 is TGTGCCGTGGGGGGGGTCGCAGATACGCAGTATTTT. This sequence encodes CAVGGVADTQYF.

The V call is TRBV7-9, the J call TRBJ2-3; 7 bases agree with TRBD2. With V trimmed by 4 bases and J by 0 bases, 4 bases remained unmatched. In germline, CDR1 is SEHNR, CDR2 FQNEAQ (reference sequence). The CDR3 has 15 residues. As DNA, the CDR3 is TGTGCCAGCAGCTCTAGCGGAGAAAGCACAGATACGCAGTATTTT. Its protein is CASSSSGESTDTQYF. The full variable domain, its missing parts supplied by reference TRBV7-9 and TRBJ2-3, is DTGVSQNPRHKITKRGQNVTFRCDPISEHNRLYWYRQTLGQGPEFLTYFQNEAQLEKSRLLSDRFSAERPKGSFSTLEIQRTEQGDSAMYLCASSSSGESTDTQYFGPGTRLTVL.

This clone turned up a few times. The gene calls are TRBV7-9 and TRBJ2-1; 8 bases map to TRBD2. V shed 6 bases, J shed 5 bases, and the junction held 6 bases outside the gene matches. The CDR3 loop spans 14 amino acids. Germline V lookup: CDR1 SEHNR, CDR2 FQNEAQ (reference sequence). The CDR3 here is CASRGRGANNEQFF. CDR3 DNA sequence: TGTGCCAGCAGGGGGCGGGGGGCCAACAATGAGCAGTTCTTC.

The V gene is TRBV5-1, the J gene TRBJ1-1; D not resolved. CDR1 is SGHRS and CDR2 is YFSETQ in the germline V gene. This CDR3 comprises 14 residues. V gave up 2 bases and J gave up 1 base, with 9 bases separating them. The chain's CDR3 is CASSFLVSNTEAFF. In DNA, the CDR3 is TGCGCCAGCAGCTTTTTAGTTTCGAACACTGAAGCTTTCTTT. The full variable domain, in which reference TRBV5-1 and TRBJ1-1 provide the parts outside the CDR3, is KAGVTQTPRYLIKTRGQQVTLSCSPISGHRSVSWYQQTPGQGLQFLFEYFSETQRNKGNFPGRFSGRQFSNSRSEMNVSTLELGDSALYLCASSFLVSNTEAFFGQGTRLTVV.

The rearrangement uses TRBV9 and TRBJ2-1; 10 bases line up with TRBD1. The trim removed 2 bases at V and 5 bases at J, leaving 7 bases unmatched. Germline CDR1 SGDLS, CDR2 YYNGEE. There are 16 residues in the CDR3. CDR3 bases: TGTGCCAGCAGCGTTTTTTCCGGGACAGGGGACAATGAGCAGTTCTTC. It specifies CASSVFSGTGDNEQFF.

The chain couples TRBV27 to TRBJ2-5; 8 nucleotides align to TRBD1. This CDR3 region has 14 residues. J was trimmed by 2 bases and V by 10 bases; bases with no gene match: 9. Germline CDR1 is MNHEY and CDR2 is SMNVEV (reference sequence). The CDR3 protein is CATGEDRVQETQYF. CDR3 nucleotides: TGTGCCACCGGCGAGGACAGGGTTCAAGAGACCCAGTACTTC.

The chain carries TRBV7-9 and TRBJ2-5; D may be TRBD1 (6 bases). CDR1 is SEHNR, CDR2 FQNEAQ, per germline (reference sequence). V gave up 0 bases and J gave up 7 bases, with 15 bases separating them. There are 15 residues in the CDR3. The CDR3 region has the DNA TGTGCCAGCAGCTTAGCGCCAGGGGCTTTACGGACCCAGTACTTC. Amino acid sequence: CASSLAPGALRTQYF.

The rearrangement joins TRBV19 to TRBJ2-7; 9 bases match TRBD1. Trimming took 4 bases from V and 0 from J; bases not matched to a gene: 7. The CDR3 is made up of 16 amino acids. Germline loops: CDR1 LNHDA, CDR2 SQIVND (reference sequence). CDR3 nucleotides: TGTGCCAGTAGTACAACCGCGACAGGGGGCTCCTACGAGCAGTACTTC. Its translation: CASSTTATGGSYEQYF.

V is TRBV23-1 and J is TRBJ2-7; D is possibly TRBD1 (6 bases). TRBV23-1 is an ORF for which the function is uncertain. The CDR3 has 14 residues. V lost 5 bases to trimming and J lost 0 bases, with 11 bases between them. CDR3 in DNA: TGCGCCAGCAGTGAAAAACAGGGCTCCTACGAGCAGTACTTC. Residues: CASSEKQGSYEQYF.

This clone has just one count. The DNA for the CDR3 is TGTGCCAGCAGTTTGGGAGGGATTGAGCAGTACTTC. Encoded protein: CASSLGGIEQYF. V is TRBV28 and J is TRBJ2-7; TRBD2 aligns across 7 bases. CDR1 and CDR2 from the germline V gene are MDHEN and SYDVKM. J was trimmed by 7 bases and V by 3 bases; bases with no gene match: 3. CDR3 length equals 12 residues.

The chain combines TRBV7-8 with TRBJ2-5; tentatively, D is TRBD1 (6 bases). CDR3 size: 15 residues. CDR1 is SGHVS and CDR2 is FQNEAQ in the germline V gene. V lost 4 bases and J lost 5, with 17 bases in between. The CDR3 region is CASSSGQSARETQYF. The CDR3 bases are TGTGCCAGCAGCTCCGGACAGTCAGCGCGGGAGACCCAGTACTTC. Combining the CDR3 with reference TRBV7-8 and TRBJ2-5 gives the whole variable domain GAGVSQSPRYKVAKRGQDVALRCDPISGHVSLFWYQQALGQGPEFLTYFQNEAQLDKSGLPSDRFFAERPEGSVSTLKIQRTQQEDSAVYLCASSSGQSARETQYFGPGTRLLVL.

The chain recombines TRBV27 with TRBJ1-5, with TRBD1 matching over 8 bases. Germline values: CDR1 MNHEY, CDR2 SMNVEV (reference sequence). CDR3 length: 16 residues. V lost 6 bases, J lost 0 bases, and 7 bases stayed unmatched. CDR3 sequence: CASRAGGSFSNQPQHF. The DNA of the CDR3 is TGTGCCAGCAGGGCAGGGGGCAGTTTTAGCAATCAGCCCCAGCATTTT.

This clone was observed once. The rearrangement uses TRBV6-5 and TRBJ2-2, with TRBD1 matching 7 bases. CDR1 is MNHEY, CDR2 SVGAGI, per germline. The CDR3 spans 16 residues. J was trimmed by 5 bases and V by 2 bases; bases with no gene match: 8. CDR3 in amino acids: CASSYRVTGITGELFF. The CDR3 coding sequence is TGTGCCAGCAGTTACCGTGTGACAGGGATTACCGGGGAGCTGTTTTTT.

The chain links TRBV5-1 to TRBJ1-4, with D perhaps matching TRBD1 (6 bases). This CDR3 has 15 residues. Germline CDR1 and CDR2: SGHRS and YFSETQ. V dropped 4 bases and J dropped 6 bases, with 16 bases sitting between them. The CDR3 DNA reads TGCGCCAGCAGCCCCTGGGGGCAGGGCGATGAAAAACTGTTTTTT. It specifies CASSPWGQGDEKLFF.

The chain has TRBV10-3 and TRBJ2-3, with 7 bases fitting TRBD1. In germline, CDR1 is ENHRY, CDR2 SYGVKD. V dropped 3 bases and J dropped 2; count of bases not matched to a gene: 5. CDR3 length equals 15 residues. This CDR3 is CAISERDSVTDTQYF. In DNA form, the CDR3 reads TGTGCCATCAGTGAACGGGACAGTGTCACAGATACGCAGTATTTT.

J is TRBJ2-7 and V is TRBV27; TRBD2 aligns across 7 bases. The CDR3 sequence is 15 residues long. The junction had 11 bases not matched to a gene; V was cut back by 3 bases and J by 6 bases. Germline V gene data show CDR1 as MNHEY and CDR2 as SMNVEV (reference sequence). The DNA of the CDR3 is TGTGCCAGCAGTTTCCAAGCGGGAACTACATTCGAGCAGTACTTC. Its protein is CASSFQAGTTFEQYF.

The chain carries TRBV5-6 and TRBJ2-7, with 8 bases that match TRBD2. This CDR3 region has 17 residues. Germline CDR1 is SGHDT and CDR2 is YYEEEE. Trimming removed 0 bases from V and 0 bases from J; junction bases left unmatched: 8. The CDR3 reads CASSLVGAGASSYEQYF. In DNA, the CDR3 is TGTGCCAGCAGCTTGGTGGGAGCGGGGGCCAGCTCCTACGAGCAGTACTTC. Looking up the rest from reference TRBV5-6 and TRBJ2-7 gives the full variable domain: DAGVTQSPTHLIKTRGQQVTLRCSPKSGHDTVSWYQQALGQGPQFIFQYYEEEERQRGNFPDRFSGHQFPNYSSELNVNALLLGDSALYLCASSLVGAGASSYEQYFGPGTRLTVT.

The CDR3 loop is CASSLEGGGGYGYTF. As DNA, the CDR3 is TGTGCCAGCAGCTTGGAAGGGGGCGGCGGCTATGGCTACACCTTC. This chain links TRBV5-4 with TRBJ1-2, with 7 nucleotides matching TRBD1. V shed 0 bases, J shed 4 bases, and the junction held 6 bases outside the gene matches. Germline lookup yields CDR1 SGHNT and CDR2 YYREEE (reference sequence). The CDR3 loop spans 15 amino acids.

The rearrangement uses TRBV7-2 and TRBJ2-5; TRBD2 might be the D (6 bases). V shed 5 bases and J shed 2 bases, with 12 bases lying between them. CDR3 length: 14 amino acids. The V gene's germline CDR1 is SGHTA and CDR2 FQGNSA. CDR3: CASSQRVLQETQYF. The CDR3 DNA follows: TGTGCCAGCAGCCAGCGGGTGCTGCAAGAGACCCAGTACTTC. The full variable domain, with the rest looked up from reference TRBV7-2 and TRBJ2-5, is GAGVSQSPSNKVTEKGKDVELRCDPISGHTALYWYRQSLGQGLEFLIYFQGNSAPDKSGLPSDRFSAERTGGSVSTLTIQRTQQEDSAVYLCASSQRVLQETQYFGPGTRLLVL.

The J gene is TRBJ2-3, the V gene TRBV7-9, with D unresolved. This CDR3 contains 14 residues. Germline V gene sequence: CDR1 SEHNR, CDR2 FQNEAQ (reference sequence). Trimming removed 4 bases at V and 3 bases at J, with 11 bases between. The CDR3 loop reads CASSSGRSTDTQYF. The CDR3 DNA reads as TGTGCCAGCAGCTCAGGCAGGTCGACAGATACGCAGTATTTT.

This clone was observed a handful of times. CDR3 sequence (DNA): TGTGCCAGCAGTGAGGGCCCAACCTCGGATGGCTACACCTTC. It translates to CASSEGPTSDGYTF. J is TRBJ1-2 and V is TRBV6-1; D is unresolved. Trimming shortened V by 3 bases and J by 6 bases, and 14 bases separated the two germline ends. The CDR3 covers 14 residues. Germline V gene lookup returns CDR1 MNHNS and CDR2 SASEGT.

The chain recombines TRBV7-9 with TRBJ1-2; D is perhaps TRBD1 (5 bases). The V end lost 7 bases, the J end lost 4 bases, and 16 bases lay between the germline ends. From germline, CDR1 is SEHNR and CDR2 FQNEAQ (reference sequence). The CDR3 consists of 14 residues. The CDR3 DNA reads TGTGCCAGCACAAAGCGGGGGGAGGGCTATGGCTACACCTTC. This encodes CASTKRGEGYGYTF.

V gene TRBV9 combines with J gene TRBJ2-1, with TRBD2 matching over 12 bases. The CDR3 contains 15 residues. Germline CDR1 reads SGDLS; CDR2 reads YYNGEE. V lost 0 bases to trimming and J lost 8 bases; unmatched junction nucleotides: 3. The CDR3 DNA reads TGTGCCAGCAGCGTAGGGCTAGCGGGGGGGTATGAGCAGTTCTTC. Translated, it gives CASSVGLAGGYEQFF.